A single sample gave rise to the 23 T cell receptor beta chains below, sequenced in a study of T cell repertoires in cytomegalovirus infection. For these receptors, no antigen is known. MiXCR, run by TCRdb on the reads, gives a single entry per CDR3 protein. The sample has about 830,000 distinct CDR3 sequences, about 31% seen once. The sequencing here drew on cultured CD8+ T cells from PBMCs, taken from culture after CMV antigen stimulation. The origin of the receptors is a human donor in good health (CMV status not recorded). Some clones in this sample may be carry-over from other donors' samples.

The chain has TRBV13 and TRBJ1-1; a weak D match, TRBD1 (6 bases). CDR3 length: 17 amino acids. Trimming shortened V by 3 bases and J by 5 bases, and 22 bases separated the two germline ends. Germline assignment: CDR1 PRHDT and CDR2 FYEKMQ (reference sequence). CDR3 amino acids: CASSLRTAFKGKTEAFF. The CDR3 DNA reads TGTGCCAGCAGCTTGAGGACAGCTTTCAAGGGTAAAACTGAAGCTTTCTTT.

The rearrangement joins TRBV6-1 to TRBJ2-1, with 9 positions matching TRBD2. Germline CDR1 and CDR2: MNHNS and SASEGT. After removal of 5 bases from V and 5 bases from J, the junction contained 13 bases not matched to a gene. The CDR3 has 17 amino acids. DNA of the CDR3: TGTGCCAGCAGTCGAAACCCTATGCGGGGGGGTCACAATGAGCAGTTCTTC. Residues: CASSRNPMRGGHNEQFF.

The V call is TRBV7-9, the J call TRBJ1-1, with D perhaps TRBD1 (6 bases). The V end lost 7 bases, the J end lost 5 bases, and 17 bases lay between the germline ends. CDR1 is SEHNR, CDR2 FQNEAQ, per germline (reference sequence). The CDR3 extends over 14 amino acids. CDR3 region: CASTPGAMGTEAFF. In DNA, the CDR3 is TGTGCCAGCACACCGGGGGCCATGGGGACTGAAGCTTTCTTT.

The chain joins TRBV19 to TRBJ1-1; 11 bases fit TRBD1. Germline CDR1 and CDR2: LNHDA and SQIVND (reference sequence). The CDR3 runs 15 residues. Losses at the gene ends were 5 bases for V and 6 bases for J; bases not matched to a gene: 8. The CDR3 DNA reads as TGTGCCAGTAGTCCGGGACAGGGGGATTGGGCTGAAGCTTTCTTT. Its translation is CASSPGQGDWAEAFF.

J is TRBJ2-1 and V is TRBV6-2 or TRBV6-3; possible D gene TRBD2, 6 bases. The CDR3 totals 15 residues. V was shortened by 7 bases and J by 0 bases, with 13 bases between the two germline ends. The germline gives CDR1 MNHEY, CDR2 SVGEGT. The CDR3 spells CASMPSDRSYNEQFF. The CDR3 nucleotides are TGTGCCAGCATGCCTAGCGACCGCTCCTACAATGAGCAGTTCTTC.

The gene calls are TRBV12-3 or TRBV12-4 and TRBJ2-1; D is unclear. The CDR3 is 15 amino acids. The germline V and J ends were trimmed by 3 bases and 1 base, with 10 bases remaining between them. CDR3 residues: CASSFFASSYNEQFF. CDR3 coding DNA: TGTGCCAGCAGTTTTTTTGCGTCGTCCTACAATGAGCAGTTCTTC.

The chain has TRBV6-1 and TRBJ2-7; D might be TRBD2 (5 bases). CDR3 size: 13 residues. V dropped 10 bases and J dropped 7 bases, with 20 bases sitting between them. Germline loops: CDR1 MNHNS, CDR2 SASEGT. The CDR3 sequence: CATSEEGVYEQYF. The CDR3 DNA reads TGTGCCACTTCAGAAGAGGGTGTATATGAGCAGTACTTC.

This clonotype came up a few times. The rearrangement links TRBV10-1 to TRBJ2-7, with no clear D. Germline V gives CDR1 WNHNN, CDR2 SYGVQD (reference sequence). The CDR3 totals 14 residues. The ends were cut back, 0 bases at V and 7 bases at J, with 13 bases in the middle. The CDR3 coding sequence is TGCGCCAGCAGTGAGTCCCCCCAAGGCCGGGAGCAGTACTTC. It yields the protein CASSESPQGREQYF.

This clonotype was recorded at least ten times. This sequence joins TRBV7-2 and TRBJ2-3; 9 nucleotides align to TRBD2. CDR1 and CDR2 from the germline V gene are SGHTA and FQGNSA. The V gene end was trimmed by 3 bases and the J gene end by 5 bases; junction bases not matched to a gene: 9. The length of the CDR3 is 16 residues. The DNA for the CDR3 is TGTGCCAGCAGCTTGTTCCTAGCGGGGATGAAAGATACGCAGTATTTT. Translated, it gives CASSLFLAGMKDTQYF.

The chain couples TRBV6-5 to TRBJ2-7; TRBD2 matches at 9 bases. J was trimmed by 6 bases and V by 0 bases; bases with no gene match: 6. CDR3 length: 15 residues. Germline V gene sequence: CDR1 MNHEY, CDR2 SVGAGI. CDR3 sequence reads: CASSYSKGLAFEQYF. In DNA, the CDR3 is TGTGCCAGCAGTTACTCGAAGGGACTAGCTTTCGAGCAGTACTTC.

The chain carries TRBV12-3 or TRBV12-4 and TRBJ1-5, with no clear D. Trimming cost V 8 bases and J 7 bases, with 12 bases left between them. The CDR3 length is 12 residues. Written as DNA, the CDR3 is TGTGCCAGCGGATTAGGTGGACAGCCCCAGCATTTT. This codes for CASGLGGQPQHF.

This sequence joins TRBV7-2 and TRBJ1-1, with D unclear. CDR3 size: 14 residues. Trimming shortened V by 5 bases and J by 0 bases, and 10 bases separated the two germline ends. The germline gives CDR1 SGHTA, CDR2 FQGNSA. The CDR3 coding sequence is TGTGCCAGCAGCCGCTCTCTTATGAACACTGAAGCTTTCTTT. It translates to CASSRSLMNTEAFF.

This clonotype was detected a few times. The V and J genes are TRBV7-9 and TRBJ2-5, with a weak D call TRBD1 (6 bases). The CDR3 contains 12 residues. Germline lookup yields CDR1 SEHNR and CDR2 FQNEAQ (reference sequence). The germline V and J ends were trimmed by 5 bases and 5 bases, with 9 bases remaining between them. This CDR3 is CASSTGLETQYF. CDR3 DNA sequence: TGTGCCAGCAGCACAGGGTTGGAGACCCAGTACTTC.

Only a few counts were recorded for this clonotype. This chain links TRBV12-3 or TRBV12-4 with TRBJ1-1; 8 nucleotides line up with TRBD1. Trimming took 4 bases from V and 5 from J; bases not matched to a gene: 9. The CDR3 contains 15 residues. The CDR3 loop reads CASSSPWTGMTEAFF. CDR3 in DNA: TGTGCCAGCAGTTCCCCCTGGACAGGGATGACTGAAGCTTTCTTT.

This sequence joins TRBV10-3 and TRBJ2-3; TRBD2 matches at 7 bases. The CDR3 is made up of 15 amino acids. Germline values: CDR1 ENHRY, CDR2 SYGVKD. The junction had 4 bases not matched to a gene; V was cut back by 2 bases and J by 2 bases. The CDR3 spells CAISERLAVTDTQYF. CDR3 coding DNA: TGTGCCATCAGTGAGAGGCTAGCGGTCACAGATACGCAGTATTTT.

This clonotype turned up a few times. The J gene is TRBJ2-3, the V gene TRBV6-4; TRBD2 matches at 8 bases. Germline trimming cut 0 bases from V and 7 bases from J; bases unmatched to any gene: 9. The CDR3 loop spans 16 amino acids. Germline-derived CDR1 and CDR2 are MRHNA and SNTAGT. The CDR3 coding sequence is TGTGCCAGCAGTGACTCTTTCGCGGGGGGCGGAAATACGCAGTATTTT. This codes for CASSDSFAGGGNTQYF.

This sequence joins TRBV7-9 and TRBJ1-2; D gene uncertain. The ends were cut back, 7 bases at V and 4 bases at J, with 13 bases in the middle. CDR3 size: 13 residues. Germline V gene sequence: CDR1 SEHNR, CDR2 FQNEAQ (reference sequence). CDR3 nucleotide sequence: TGTGCCAGCATCCCAGGTCGCAGCTATGGCTACACCTTC. The encoded protein is CASIPGRSYGYTF.

A few counts support this clonotype. This chain joins TRBV5-4 and TRBJ2-5, with 8 bases identical to TRBD1. Germline V gene sequence: CDR1 SGHNT, CDR2 YYREEE (reference sequence). The trim removed 2 bases at V and 4 bases at J, leaving 7 bases unmatched. CDR3 length: 15 amino acids. CDR3 region: CASSFDRGLGETQYF. In DNA, the CDR3 is TGTGCCAGCAGCTTTGACAGGGGATTAGGAGAGACCCAGTACTTC.

The V gene is TRBV2, the J gene TRBJ1-6, with unresolved D. Per the germline V gene, CDR1 is SNHLY and CDR2 is FYNNEI. With 8 bases removed from V and 3 bases from J, the gap between germline ends came to 11 bases. The CDR3 runs to 14 residues. Here the CDR3 DNA reads TGTGCCAGCCTCGCCAGGCTCTATAATTCACCCCTCCACTTT. Translated: CASLARLYNSPLHF.

This clonotype appeared a few times. The chain recombines TRBV6-2 or TRBV6-3 with TRBJ2-7; D is possibly TRBD1 (5 bases). V was pared by 3 bases and J by 3 bases, with 9 bases between. CDR1 MNHEY and CDR2 SVGEGT come from the germline V gene. The CDR3 length is 13 residues. The CDR3 region is CASSYPGNYEQYV. CDR3 bases: TGTGCCAGCAGTTATCCAGGGAACTACGAGCAGTACGTC.

V usage is TRBV2 and J usage is TRBJ1-4, with D perhaps TRBD1 (5 bases). The CDR3 has 14 residues. Germline loops: CDR1 SNHLY, CDR2 FYNNEI. Trimming pared 10 bases from V and 6 bases from J, leaving 18 bases between. CDR3 sequence reads: CAIDFPGYDEKLFF. CDR3 nucleotides: TGTGCCATCGATTTTCCAGGGTACGATGAAAAACTGTTTTTT. Full variable domain (rest looked up from reference TRBV2 and TRBJ1-4): EPEVTQTPSHQVTQMGQEVILRCVPISNHLYFYWYRQILGQKVEFLVSFYNNEISEKSEIFDDQFSVERPDGSNFTLKIRSTKLEDSAMYFCAIDFPGYDEKLFFGSGTQLSVL.

This chain joins TRBV7-3 and TRBJ2-5; D uncertain. Germline CDR1 SGHTA, CDR2 FQGTGA. The CDR3 consists of 14 residues. V gave up 2 bases and J gave up 0 bases, with 7 bases separating them. CDR3 sequence: CASSLVINQETQYF. In DNA, the CDR3 is TGTGCCAGCAGCTTAGTAATAAACCAAGAGACCCAGTACTTC. Filled out from reference TRBV7-3 and TRBJ2-5, the complete variable domain reads GAGVSQTPSNKVTEKGKYVELRCDPISGHTALYWYRQSLGQGPEFLIYFQGTGAADDSGLPNDRFFAVRPEGSVSTLKIQRTERGDSAVYLCASSLVINQETQYFGPGTRLLVL.

This chain links TRBV4-2 with TRBJ2-5, with a possible D match to TRBD2 (7 bases). V gave up 0 bases and J gave up 4 bases, with 18 bases separating them. Per the germline V gene, CDR1 is LGHNA and CDR2 is YNFKEQ. The CDR3 has 17 residues. DNA of the CDR3: TGTGCCAGCAGCCAAGAAATAGGGGGGGCGTGGGGAGAGACCCAGTACTTC. This encodes CASSQEIGGAWGETQYF.